This T cell receptor (beta chain) was identified in a study of cytomegalovirus exposure and HLA in healthy donors (dated by TCRdb to the late 2010s). With respect to the entire study: According to an earlier analysis of 587 of the donors, about 179 million T cells yielded some 120 million unique TCR beta sequences and 276 Gb of sequence data. Roughly 300 gigabases of sequencing data and tens of millions of unique TCR sequences were included in an early release covering about 620 HLA-typed donors. Of the approximately 370 genotyped donors, 81% were placed in the genetic ancestry cluster associated with self-reported Caucasian donors. The study aimed to test whether signatures of past pathogen exposure could be identified by cataloging public T cell receptors. The study profiled the T cell repertoires of some 610 subjects by immunosequencing and related them to cytomegalovirus serostatus. A separate validation cohort of more than 100 different subjects was used in addition to the roughly 640-subject first cohort. The study combined high-throughput TCR immunosequencing, statistical association of individual TCRs with disease status, and machine learning to predict cytomegalovirus infection status. To study patterns of TCR occurrence, a later analysis re-analyzed previously published TCR beta repertoires from several hundred donors and added high-resolution HLA genotyping. Rather than using new phenotypic data, the later analysis identified candidate immune exposures from TCR beta sequences and from how often those sequences occurred across donors. An earlier analysis of approximately 630 of the donors applied high-throughput TCR beta sequencing to assess whether each TCR beta V gene segment acted as functional or pseudogenic. Donor age, sex, ethnicity and CMV serostatus were collected together with the repertoire data. A later genetic analysis used genome-wide SNP genotypes for 398 of the 666 donors, treating that subset as a discovery cohort. All discovery cohort repertoires had been generated using a single sequencing platform. HLA typing covered class I and class II loci at four-digit resolution. The number of typed donors differed by locus: about 620-640 for A, B, C, DRB1 and DQB1; 522 for DQA1; about 600 for DPA1; and roughly 470 for DPB1. Because of strong linkage in the cohort, 5 or 6 DR-DQ haplotypes were treated as single units for association and clustering. Among 300 to 500 genotyped donors of the cohort, an average of roughly 230,000 unique TCR beta nucleotide sequences was sequenced per donor, of which about 19% were non-productive.

General findings and caveats noted by the study authors: Because the 87-base-pair reads could not distinguish some IMGT-functional V segments, including TRBV6-2 and TRBV6-3, those segments were excluded. Across donors, most TCR sequences were observed very rarely, whereas some public TCRs were present in many individuals. A later analysis associated about 17,000 TCR beta sequences with specific HLA alleles at a false discovery rate of 0.05. When HLA alleles, especially DR and DQ, strongly co-occurred, attributing TCR associations to individual alleles was difficult. Compared with the roughly 700-donor mean, donors in an Asian-associated ancestry cluster had fewer N-insertions in productive TCRs, according to a later genetic analysis. Compared with equally common non-associated chains, HLA-associated TCR beta chains in a later analysis were more clonally expanded and had lower generation probabilities. Immune exposure information for the cohort was limited to CMV serostatus. According to the authors, the approach could potentially be generalized to other disease states and immunological phenotypes. Sequencing depth was assumed to be roughly uniform across donors in the presence/absence analyses, though that assumption may not hold. Most CMV-associated TCR beta chains appeared to be HLA-restricted in a later analysis, and the HLA associations seemed to be driven largely by CMV exposure. The study gave a list of around 170 TCR beta chains associated with cytomegalovirus. A further reported finding was that TCR beta sequences accurately predicted the HLA-A and HLA-B alleles for most subjects in the first cohort. In a later analysis, the rate of TCR association differed among HLA loci, with DRB1 alleles having the most associated TCRs and HLA-C alleles having the fewest. Because counts were too low, some 16 rarely observed V segments, including chromosome 9 orphons, were excluded from the earlier analysis of some 590 of the donors. According to a later analysis, parvovirus B19, influenza, CMV and Epstein-Barr virus appeared linked to several top co-occurrence clusters. Three of the identified cytomegalovirus-associated TCR beta chains were confirmed in vitro to be specific for cytomegalovirus antigens. The sequencing pipeline was judged likely to have produced a cluster of highly shared sequence variants as a technical artifact. Cytomegalovirus status was reported to be diagnosed by the classifier with high specificity and sensitivity in both the original and validation cohorts. In an earlier analysis of about 550 of the donors, most TCR beta V segments were observed in productive rearrangements about 90% or about 30% of the time, broadly matching IMGT annotations. Linkage disequilibrium might explain the correlated functional status among segregating V segments, but an unknown experimental factor could not be ruled out. HLA typing was unavailable for some donors at each locus, so association tests used only the typed subset. This cohort had only TCR beta chains sequenced, and the lack of alpha or paired-chain data limited which features could be detected. In a later genetic analysis, a missense DCLRE1C variant was associated with V-gene and J-gene trimming of TCR beta chains, and the association was replicated in an independent cohort.

The cohort comprised fewer than 750 healthy bone marrow donors. Cohort members were all nominally healthy when sampled, although unrecorded immune exposures were likely present. The donor tested CMV seronegative and was one of the 352 seronegative cohort members. A peripheral blood sample was collected from each donor, and TCR beta sequencing was performed on peripheral blood mononuclear cells. The Qiagen DNeasy Blood Extraction Kit was used to extract genomic DNA from the blood cell samples. V loses 6 bases, J loses 0 bases, and the germline ends lie 13 bases apart. The CDR3 measures 15 amino acids from cysteine to phenylalanine. Just the 45-base CDR3 DNA is kept, in frame starting at base 1. Library preparation employed the immunoSEQ multiplex PCR assay. The multiplex PCR relied on a mix of 60 forward primers for TCR Vbeta segments and 13 reverse primers for TCR Jbeta segments. The CDR3 region of rearranged TCR beta genes was amplified from genomic DNA with a multiplex PCR assay. The Illumina HiSeq System was used to sequence the amplified TCR beta libraries as 87-base-pair reads. The original pipeline was this. Across the roughly 640 repertoires, a later analysis counted about 81 million unique TCR beta chains, roughly 11 million of which were shared by at least two donors. To remove PCR and sequencing errors, raw reads were error-corrected and collapsed into unique sequences using a nearest-neighbor algorithm that merged closely related sequences. To assign V, D and J gene segments, CDR3 sequences were aligned to IMGT reference sequences. For a sequence to be retained, a match of at least six nucleotides was required to both a V gene segment and a J gene segment. A rearrangement was called productive if the CDR3 had no stop codons and remained in frame with V and J, and every other rearrangement was called non-productive. Following IMGT convention, CDR3 was defined as the stretch from the second conserved V-encoded cysteine up to the conserved J-encoded phenylalanine. In an earlier analysis of around 540 of the donors, sequences lacking an unambiguous match to a single V gene segment were excluded. An earlier analysis of approximately 590 of the donors called V segments functional above 56.7% productive rearrangements and segregating when the between-donor standard deviation exceeded 5%. A statistical classification framework was built to diagnose cytomegalovirus status from the catalog of TCR beta chain sequences. In a later analysis, V and J genes were assigned by comparing TCR nucleotide sequences against IMGT/GENE-DB human TR gene sequences. A later analysis assigned CDR3 sequences and most-parsimonious VDJ recombination scenarios with the TCRdist pipeline. A later analysis defined each TCR beta chain by its CDR3 amino acid sequence plus V-gene family, and excluded reads lacking a unique V-gene family. In a later analysis, fewer than 650 highly shared, low-generation-probability nucleotide sequences were removed to address suspected cross-contamination and a sequencing artifact. In a later analysis, a clonal expansion index was calculated for each public chain from normalized within-repertoire ranks of inferred template counts. In a later analysis, generation probabilities were computed with a VDJ recombination model fitted to out-of-frame rearrangements, and the resulting probabilities were checked against IGoR. In a later analysis, TCR-TCR, TCR-HLA and TCR-CMV co-occurrence was scored with hypergeometric tests, and a repertoire-size bias correction was applied to TCR pairs. In a later analysis, false discovery rates were estimated by permuting HLA or CMV assignments 20 times. A later analysis grouped co-occurring TCRs with DBSCAN, adding TCRdist sequence similarity when clustering within HLA-allele-positive subsets. Repertoires with fewer than 30,000 or more than 120,000 public chains were left out of co-occurrence clustering, as were five repertoires with anomalous nucleotide sharing. Not all clones reach the TCRdb copy of this immuneACCESS table, which keeps in-frame sequences only. Checked studies attribute under half of the gap to unresolved V genes and leave the rest unexplained. V and J calls plus clone size are reproduced from that table; the DNA served to infer D and trimming. The sample data list 100,000 to 150,000 clones, and roughly 81% of these were observed just once. The top ten hold approximately 0.99% of the sample.

With regard to this clone: It lacks a known antigen. It has no much larger one-base neighbor in the sample; base qualities were not kept.

The clonotype comes from a woman in her 30s in good health and CMV-seronegative. The sequence joins TRBV23-1 to TRBJ2-3, and perhaps TRBD2 as D gene, on 6 matching bases. Being an ORF, TRBV23-1 has a function that is uncertain. The sample comprised PBMCs. The CDR3 protein is CASRTGLTSTDTQYF. In nucleotide form, the sequence is TGCGCCAGCAGGACGGGACTCACTAGCACAGATACGCAGTATTTT.